This TCR beta chain was found in a study of blood T cell repertoires in COVID-19. This clone was seen only once. Measured with immunoSEQ multiplex PCR; TCRdb has only the in-frame clones, and not every one. Of hundreds of thousands of clones in the sample, 86% were seen once. Sequencing was performed on peripheral blood. The receptor was derived from a woman aged 45 to 65 with acute or convalescent COVID-19.

CDR3 coding DNA: TGCGCCAGCAGCTTGGTATCAGGGAAAGGCTATGGCTACACCTTC. Amino acids: CASSLVSGKGYGYTF. The J gene is TRBJ1-2, the V gene TRBV5-1; possible D gene TRBD1, 5 bases. Germline V gene lookup returns CDR1 SGHRS and CDR2 YFSETQ. This CDR3 region has 15 residues. V lost 0 bases to trimming and J lost 4 bases, with 13 bases between them.